This T cell receptor (beta chain) was sequenced in a study of cytomegalovirus exposure and HLA in healthy donors (dated by TCRdb to about 2017). For the study in its entirety: According to an earlier analysis of 550 to 750 of the donors, about 179 million T cells yielded 120 million or so unique TCR beta sequences and around 280 Gb of sequence data. Besides the first cohort of roughly 660 subjects, a separate validation cohort made up of some 110 different subjects was used. Every repertoire in the discovery cohort had been generated on one and the same sequencing platform. Of the 398 genotyped donors, about 84% fell in the genetic ancestry cluster associated with self-reported Caucasian donors. Alongside the repertoire data, information on donor age, sex, ethnicity and CMV serostatus was compiled. The study combined high-throughput TCR immunosequencing, statistical association of individual TCRs with disease status, and machine learning to predict cytomegalovirus infection status. The aim of the study was to test whether cataloging public T cell receptors could identify signatures of past pathogen exposure. Among roughly 400 genotyped donors of the cohort, an average of approximately 240,000 unique TCR beta nucleotide sequences were sequenced per donor, around 20% of them non-productive. Typing coverage differed by locus: A, B, C, DRB1 and DQB1 were typed in roughly 629-640 donors, DQA1 in about 500, DPA1 in 600 to 610, and DPB1 in 472. In a later analysis, previously published TCR beta repertoires from 666 donors were re-analyzed and high-resolution HLA genotyping was added so that TCR occurrence patterns could be studied. Rather than using new phenotypic data, the later analysis identified candidate immune exposures from TCR beta sequences and from how often those sequences occurred across donors. An early release that covered several hundred HLA-typed donors contained about 300 gigabases of sequencing data and about 84 million unique TCR sequences. Because of strong linkage in the cohort, roughly five DR-DQ haplotypes were treated as single units for association and clustering. HLA typing included class I and class II loci at four-digit resolution. Using immunosequencing, the study profiled T cell repertoires from fewer than 850 subjects and related those repertoires to cytomegalovirus serostatus. To decide whether each TCR beta V gene segment behaved as functional or pseudogenic, an earlier analysis of some 600 of the donors relied on high-throughput TCR beta sequencing. A later genetic analysis took genome-wide SNP genotypes for 398 of the 666 donors and used that subset as a discovery cohort. What the authors observed across the whole study: When HLA alleles, especially DR and DQ, strongly co-occurred, attributing TCR associations to individual alleles was difficult. Three of the identified cytomegalovirus-associated TCR beta chains were confirmed in vitro to be specific for cytomegalovirus antigens. The authors suggested that the approach could potentially be generalized to other disease states and immunological phenotypes. Because some donors lacked HLA typing at each locus, the association tests relied only on the typed subset. Several of the top co-occurrence clusters appeared to be linked to parvovirus B19, influenza, CMV and Epstein-Barr virus, according to a later analysis. In this cohort, only TCR beta chains were sequenced, and detectable features were limited by the absence of alpha or paired-chain data. Compared with the approximately 670-donor mean, donors in an Asian-associated ancestry cluster had fewer N-insertions in productive TCRs, according to a later genetic analysis. V-gene and J-gene trimming of TCR beta chains was associated with a missense DCLRE1C variant in a later genetic analysis, and the association was replicated in an independent cohort. The study listed 170 or so TCR beta chains as associated with cytomegalovirus. In a later analysis, HLA-associated TCR beta chains were found to be more clonally expanded and to have lower generation probabilities than equally common non-associated chains. The only immune exposure information available for the cohort was CMV serostatus. While some public TCRs were present in many individuals, most TCR sequences turned up only very rarely across donors. Correlated functional status among segregating V segments might reflect linkage disequilibrium, but an unknown experimental factor could not be ruled out. In an earlier analysis of about 600 of the donors, most TCR beta V segments appeared in productive rearrangements about 87% or about 30% of the time, broadly matching IMGT annotations. Presence/absence analyses assumed roughly uniform sequencing depth across donors, an assumption that may not hold. In a later analysis, the rate of TCR association differed among HLA loci, with DRB1 alleles having the most associated TCRs and HLA-C alleles having the fewest. Because the 87-base-pair reads could not distinguish some IMGT-functional V segments, including TRBV6-2 and TRBV6-3, those segments were excluded. Because counts were too low, around 17 rarely observed V segments, including chromosome 9 orphons, were left out of the earlier analysis of about 620 of the donors. At a false discovery rate of 0.05, a later analysis linked 16,000 or so TCR beta sequences to specific HLA alleles. A further reported finding was that TCR beta sequences accurately predicted the HLA-A and HLA-B alleles for most subjects in the first cohort. The classifier was reported to diagnose cytomegalovirus status with high specificity and sensitivity in both the original and validation cohorts. Most CMV-associated TCR beta chains appeared to be HLA-restricted in a later analysis, and the HLA associations seemed to be driven largely by CMV exposure. The sequencing pipeline was judged likely to have produced a cluster of highly shared sequence variants as a technical artifact.

As encoded in the germline V gene (reference sequence), CDR1 is GTSNPN while CDR2 is SVGIG. Inclusive of the bounding cysteine and phenylalanine, the CDR3 is 12 residues long. Only CDR3 DNA remains: 36 bases, in frame from the first base. The V end loses 4 bases and the J end loses 6 bases, and a stretch of 12 bases separates them. Note on this clone: No cognate antigen has been identified for it. The input lacks base qualities; no much larger clone sits a single base away.

Libraries were made using the immunoSEQ multiplex PCR assay. For the multiplex PCR, a mixture combining 60 forward primers for TCR Vbeta segments and 13 reverse primers for TCR Jbeta segments was used. The CDR3 region of rearranged TCR beta genes was amplified from genomic DNA with a multiplex PCR assay. Amplified TCR beta libraries were sequenced as 87-base-pair reads on the Illumina HiSeq System. Processing in the source paper ran as follows. A later analysis counted about 76 million unique TCR beta chains across the 550 to 750 repertoires, and around 9.9 million of these chains were shared by at least two donors. Raw reads were error-corrected and collapsed into unique sequences with a nearest-neighbor algorithm that merged closely related sequences to remove PCR and sequencing errors. V, D and J gene segments were assigned by aligning CDR3 sequences to IMGT reference sequences. For a sequence to be retained, a match of at least six nucleotides to both a V gene segment and a J gene segment was required. Rearrangements were classified as productive when the CDR3 lacked stop codons and remained in frame with V and J, and all other rearrangements were classified as non-productive. Following IMGT convention, CDR3 was defined as the stretch from the second conserved V-encoded cysteine up to the conserved J-encoded phenylalanine. In an earlier analysis of around 570 of the donors, sequences lacking an unambiguous match to a single V gene segment were excluded. An earlier analysis of a few hundred of the donors called V segments functional above 56.7% productive rearrangements and segregating when the between-donor standard deviation exceeded 5%. To diagnose cytomegalovirus status from the catalog of TCR beta chain sequences, a statistical classification framework was built. A later analysis assigned V and J genes by comparing TCR nucleotide sequences with IMGT/GENE-DB human TR gene sequences. The TCRdist pipeline was used in a later analysis to assign CDR3 sequences and most-parsimonious VDJ recombination scenarios. In a later analysis, each TCR beta chain was defined by its CDR3 amino acid sequence together with its V-gene family, and reads without a unique V-gene family were excluded. As a way to deal with suspected cross-contamination and a sequencing artifact, a later analysis dropped hundreds of nucleotide sequences that were highly shared and had low generation probability. A later analysis calculated a clonal expansion index for each public chain from normalized within-repertoire ranks of inferred template counts. A later analysis computed generation probabilities with a VDJ recombination model fitted to out-of-frame rearrangements, and checked the results against IGoR. Hypergeometric tests were used in a later analysis to score TCR-TCR, TCR-HLA and TCR-CMV co-occurrence, with a repertoire-size bias correction applied to the TCR pairs. In a later analysis, false discovery rates were estimated by permuting HLA or CMV assignments 20 times. In a later analysis, co-occurring TCRs were grouped using DBSCAN, with TCRdist sequence similarity added in when clustering inside HLA-allele-positive subsets. Repertoires with fewer than 30,000 or more than 120,000 public chains, plus five repertoires with anomalous nucleotide sharing, were excluded from co-occurrence clustering. Sourced from immuneACCESS, this table was stored by TCRdb with only in-frame sequences that have V and J called. A share of the clones is absent; for the studies checked, an unresolved V gene accounts for under half, and the remainder has no known explanation. That table gives V, J and clone size, and the DNA gave D and trimming. The sample includes about 160,000 clones, with approximately 80% observed a single time. Jointly, the top ten make up roughly 9% of the sample.

The cohort consisted of hundreds of healthy bone marrow donors. Cohort members were all nominally healthy when sampled, although unrecorded immune exposures were likely present. The donor was CMV seropositive and was included in the group of some 290 seropositive cohort members. Every donor gave a peripheral blood sample, and the peripheral blood mononuclear cells from that sample were used for TCR beta sequencing. Genomic DNA extraction from the blood cell samples was performed with the Qiagen DNeasy Blood Extraction Kit. Sequenced material: PBMCs. Recombination connected TRBV30 to TRBJ1-1, with the D gene uncertain. The sequence was collected from a man between 18 and 35 years old in good health and CMV-seropositive. The DNA sequence is given as TGTGCCTGGATTCCGGGAATCGCTGAAGCTTTCTTT. This yields the protein CAWIPGIAEAFF.